This T cell receptor (beta chain) was sequenced during a study of blood T cell repertoires in COVID-19. The wider study: Samples came from the United States, Italy and Spain, spanning acute and convalescent COVID-19. PBMCs, B-cell-depleted T cells, or T cells provided the cDNA or gDNA that made up the material.

This CDR3 has 12 amino acids. V was cut by 4 bases and J by 6 bases, with 10 bases left in between. The germline CDR1 and CDR2 sequences are SGHAT and FQDESV (reference sequence). In the original workflow: By means of reference gene primer amplification, nucleated cell counts were estimated. This table comes from immunoSEQ multiplex PCR, and its TCRdb copy is limited to in-frame clones, with some not included. The DNA gave D and trimming, while V, J and clone size come from that table. The sample lists about 330,000 clones; roughly nine tenths were seen once. The sequencing input was peripheral blood. The rearrangement joins TRBV11-1 to TRBJ2-7; D gene ambiguous. The clonotype comes from a man in his late teens or twenties who had recovered from COVID-19. The CDR3 sequence is CASSSPTGEQYF. CDR3 nucleotides: TGTGCCAGCAGCTCCCCTACGGGCGAGCAGTACTTC.